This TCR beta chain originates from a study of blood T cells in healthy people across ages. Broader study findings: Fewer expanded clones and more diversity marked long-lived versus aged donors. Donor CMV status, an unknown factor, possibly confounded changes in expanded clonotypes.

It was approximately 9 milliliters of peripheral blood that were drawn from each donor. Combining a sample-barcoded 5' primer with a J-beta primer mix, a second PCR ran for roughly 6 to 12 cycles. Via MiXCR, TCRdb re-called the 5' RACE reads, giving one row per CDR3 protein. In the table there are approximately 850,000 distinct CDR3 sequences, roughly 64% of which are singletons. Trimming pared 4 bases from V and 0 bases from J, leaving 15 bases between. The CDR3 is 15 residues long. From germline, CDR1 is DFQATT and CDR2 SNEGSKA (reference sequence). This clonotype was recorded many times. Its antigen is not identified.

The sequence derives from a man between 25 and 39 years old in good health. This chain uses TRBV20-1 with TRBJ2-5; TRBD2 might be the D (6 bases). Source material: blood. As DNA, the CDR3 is TGCAGTGCTAAGGGGTCTCTAGCGTACCAAGAGACCCAGTACTTC. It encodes CSAKGSLAYQETQYF.